The next 13 T cell receptor beta chains were all read from a single sample in a study of blood T cell repertoires in COVID-19. Here immunoSEQ multiplex PCR was the method, and the copy in TCRdb shows in-frame clones only, minus some. Of roughly 250,000 clones in the sample, approximately 81% were seen once. Specimen: peripheral blood. The receptor set was obtained from a woman aged 60-70 years with active or convalescent COVID-19.

CDR3 in DNA: TGTGCCAGCAGCGGCAATCAGCCCCAGCATTTT. Its protein product is CASSGNQPQHF. The chain couples TRBV28 to TRBJ1-5; D is unresolved. The CDR3 runs 11 residues. V shed 6 bases and J shed 2 bases, with 2 bases lying between them. Per germline, CDR1 MDHEN and CDR2 SYDVKM.

The chain recombines TRBV30 with TRBJ2-7; 8 bases are a match to TRBD1. Losses at the gene ends were 2 bases for V and 5 bases for J; bases not matched to a gene: 14. The CDR3 runs 16 residues. From germline, CDR1 is GTSNPN and CDR2 SVGIG (reference sequence). CDR3 DNA: TGTGCCTGGAGTAGACAGGGGAGCAGGGCCCTGCACGAGCAGTACTTC. It codes for CAWSRQGSRALHEQYF.

This sequence joins TRBV4-1 and TRBJ2-7; possibly TRBD1 for D (5 bases). This CDR3 region has 16 residues. Trimming stripped 3 bases from V and 2 bases from J, with 17 bases between. CDR1 MGHRA and CDR2 YSYEKL come from the germline V gene. CDR3 in amino acids: CASSHLKGQGPYEQYF. CDR3 bases: TGCGCCAGCAGCCACCTAAAGGGGCAGGGCCCCTACGAGCAGTACTTC.

This sequence joins TRBV7-9 and TRBJ2-3; the match to TRBD2 covers 9 bases. Losses at the gene ends were 4 bases for V and 1 base for J; bases not matched to a gene: 3. Germline CDR1 and CDR2: SEHNR and FQNEAQ (reference sequence). There are 15 residues in the CDR3. The CDR3 reads CASSSIAGGTDTQYF. In DNA form, the CDR3 reads TGTGCCAGCAGCTCCATAGCGGGGGGCACAGATACGCAGTATTTT.

The CDR3 protein is CASRLDLFFSGNTIYF. As DNA, the CDR3 is TGTGCCAGCAGACTGGACTTGTTTTTCTCTGGAAACACCATATATTTT. The gene calls are TRBV2 and TRBJ1-3, with D unclear. CDR1 is SNHLY, CDR2 FYNNEI, per germline. This CDR3 contains 16 residues. With 6 bases removed from V and 0 bases from J, the gap between germline ends came to 15 bases.

This chain links TRBV6-6 with TRBJ2-2; maybe TRBD1 (5 bases). This CDR3 spans 15 amino acids. V shed 7 bases and J shed 5 bases, with 17 bases lying between them. In germline, CDR1 is MNHNY, CDR2 SVGAGI (reference sequence). The CDR3 DNA is TGTGCCAGCACGACAGCTGGCCTTACTACCGGGGAGCTGTTTTTT. Translating it yields CASTTAGLTTGELFF.

This chain connects TRBV6-2 or TRBV6-3 to TRBJ2-3; TRBD2 aligns across 9 bases. Germline CDR1 is MNHEY and CDR2 is SVGEGT. The CDR3 sequence is 16 residues long. With 5 bases clipped from V and 3 bases from J, the junction kept 9 bases outside the gene matches. CDR3 amino acids: CASSGAGLALTDTQYF. CDR3 sequence (DNA): TGTGCCAGCAGTGGCGCGGGACTAGCCCTTACAGATACGCAGTATTTT.

This sequence joins TRBV3-1 (or the pseudogene TRBV3-2) and TRBJ1-2; weak D call: TRBD1 (6 bases). The CDR3 is 16 residues long. Between the trimmed V and J ends, which lost 4 bases and 2 bases, there was a span of 17 bases. The germline V gene encodes CDR1 LGHDT and CDR2 YNNKEL (reference sequence). The CDR3 loop reads CASSPRGTFLNYGYTF. CDR3 sequence (DNA): TGTGCCAGCAGCCCCCGTGGGACATTCTTGAACTATGGCTACACCTTC.

The chain couples TRBV5-1 to TRBJ2-5; 9 nucleotides agree with TRBD1. Trimming removed 6 bases from V and 5 bases from J; junction bases left unmatched: 5. Germline V gives CDR1 SGHRS, CDR2 YFSETQ. This CDR3 is built from 13 residues. CDR3 in DNA: TGCGCCAGCACGGGACAGGGTGGGGAGACCCAGTACTTC. It is translated as CASTGQGGETQYF.

This chain joins TRBV30 and TRBJ1-1, with D maybe TRBD1 (6 bases). Trimming left V 0 bases short and J 7 bases short, with 12 bases between. The CDR3 sequence is 13 residues long. CDR1 is GTSNPN and CDR2 is SVGIG in the germline V gene (reference sequence). The CDR3 reads CAWSVTGTNEAFF. Here the CDR3 DNA reads TGTGCCTGGAGTGTAACAGGGACTAATGAAGCTTTCTTT.

This clone was observed a few times. The chain joins TRBV12-3 or TRBV12-4 to TRBJ1-2; perhaps TRBD1 as D (6 bases). The CDR3 has 13 amino acids. V was clipped by 6 bases and J by 4 bases, with 12 bases between them. DNA for the CDR3: TGTGCCAGCAGCTCCGGACAGCCCTATGGCTACACCTTC. Its translation is CASSSGQPYGYTF.

As for this clone: One junction end does not reproduce the germline sequence, and a read error may be involved. This chain links TRBV6-5 with TRBJ1-5; D perhaps matches TRBD1 (5 bases). This CDR3 region has 14 residues. The germline V gene has CDR1 MNHEY and CDR2 SVGAGI. CDR3 coding DNA: TGTGCCAGCAGTACTGACAGAGACGTTCTTGTGCTGGATTTT. It codes for CASSTDRDVLVLDF.

The chain couples TRBV7-3 to TRBJ2-3; 8 positions agree with TRBD2. CDR1 and CDR2 (germline): SGHTA, FQGTGA. The CDR3 runs 18 residues. J lost 0 bases, V lost 0 bases, and 8 bases had no gene match. The CDR3 sequence: CASSLTGSGDLSTDTQYF. The DNA for the CDR3 is TGTGCCAGCAGCTTAACCGGTAGCGGGGACTTGAGCACAGATACGCAGTATTTT.